Only a few counts were recorded for the clone carrying this T cell receptor (beta chain). The antigen is unknown. This specimen belongs to a study of CD8 T cells in ankylosing spondylitis. Study results and limitations: Within matched ankylosing spondylitis synovial fluid, disease-linked clones were reportedly significantly enriched. Peripheral blood held disease-linked clones only at relatively low frequency, and these were CD8+. One TCR beta motif, made up of about 8 highly homologous variants, appeared characteristic of ankylosing spondylitis blood.

TCR beta libraries were made by quantitative 5'-RACE with molecular barcodes. TCRdb reprocessed the 5' RACE reads with MiXCR, giving one entry per CDR3 protein. The sample lists hundreds of thousands of distinct CDR3 sequences, around 21% occurring once. Germline loops: CDR1 DFQATT, CDR2 SNEGSKA (reference sequence). CDR3 size: 12 residues. V lost 0 bases and J lost 9, with 12 bases in between. V is TRBV20-1 and J is TRBJ2-7; D possibly corresponds to TRBD1 (6 bases). Specimen: blood, either unsorted or a sorted T cell fraction (not recorded which). The sequence derives from a female donor with ankylosing spondylitis or in good health (not recorded which). The CDR3 is CSARDRVQGQYF. In DNA, the CDR3 is TGCAGTGCTAGAGATCGGGTACAGGGGCAGTACTTC.